This T cell receptor (beta chain) was identified during a study of control samples from healthy donors and cancer patients. The CDR3 extends over 15 amino acids. V was trimmed by 6 bases and J by 3 bases, leaving 17 bases between them. Germline lookup yields CDR1 MDHEN and CDR2 SYDVKM. Method: immunoSEQ multiplex PCR; TCRdb's copy keeps in-frame clones and lacks some. The top ten hold about 11% of the sample, which has some 140,000 clones, 92% seen once. This clonotype was obtained from a man between 25 and 39 years old in good health. V gene TRBV28 combines with J gene TRBJ1-1; D unclear. The specimen sequenced was blood. The CDR3 spells CASSPMMDLDTEAFF. Here the CDR3 DNA reads TGTGCCAGCAGCCCCATGATGGATTTAGACACTGAAGCTTTCTTT.